This TCR beta chain was sequenced during a study of OX40 agonist ivuxolimab in advanced cancers. The wider study: Ivuxolimab is a fully human IgG2 antibody that activates OX40 (CD134). Findings and limits, study-wide: At 0.1 to 3.0 mg/kg and by week 6, CD4+ and CD8+ T cells in the blood had expanded clonally. Averaging showed that CD8+ T cells had more expanded clones than CD4+ did. The authors did not determine the antigen specificity of the expanded peripheral T cells.

The method was immunoSEQ multiplex PCR; TCRdb's version includes in-frame clones alone and lacks a portion of them. The sample lists tens of thousands of clones, more than 85% occurring once. A note on this clone: Its target is unknown.

Germline V CDR1 and CDR2: LNHDA, SQIVND (reference sequence). V was pared by 6 bases and J by 2 bases, with 17 bases between. The CDR3 has 16 amino acids. The receptor comes from an adult with an advanced solid tumor such as melanoma, head and neck, liver or kidney cancer. The chain links TRBV19 to TRBJ1-5; weak D call: TRBD1 (6 bases). Sample: CD4+ or CD8+ T cells sorted from blood, taken in a trial of the OX40 agonist ivuxolimab. The CDR3 DNA reads TGTGCCAGTAGAAAACAGGGTGTTGTTGGCAATCAGCCCCAGCATTTT. This codes for CASRKQGVVGNQPQHF.